The 8 T cell receptor beta chains below come from one sample, sequenced in a study of a mutant IDH1 vaccine in newly diagnosed glioma. This sample's time point: week 11, during vaccination. The study gave 300 ug of mutant IDH1 20-mer peptide per vaccine dose, with topical imiquimod. The protocol was immunoSEQ multiplex PCR, while the TCRdb copy is restricted to in-frame clones and leaves out a portion. Here the sample spans tens of thousands of clones, about 78% being singletons. The antigens these receptors bind are not known. The source was PBMCs, collected from a glioma patient whose treatment included an IDH1 peptide vaccine. These TCRs come from a woman aged 18 to 35 with glioma.

The chain couples TRBV5-4 to TRBJ2-3; 8 nucleotides line up with TRBD1. The germline gives CDR1 SGHNT, CDR2 YYREEE (reference sequence). The CDR3 is 16 residues long. V lost 4 bases, J lost 4 bases, and 11 bases stayed unmatched. As DNA, the CDR3 is TGTGCCAGCAGCGGGGAGACAGGGGCTGGGGCAGATACGCAGTATTTT. Protein sequence: CASSGETGAGADTQYF.

This clone was observed once. The rearrangement joins TRBV19 to TRBJ1-1; TRBD1 is a possible D gene (6 bases). The CDR3 covers 16 residues. V was shortened by 2 bases and J by 3 bases, with 16 bases between the two germline ends. The germline V gene has CDR1 LNHDA and CDR2 SQIVND (reference sequence). The CDR3 protein is CASSIMWGAEYTEAFF. CDR3 nucleotides: TGTGCCAGTAGTATAATGTGGGGGGCAGAGTACACTGAAGCTTTCTTT.

This clone was observed a few times. CDR3 sequence reads: CSVAGDGTGELFF. The CDR3 nucleotides are TGCAGCGTTGCTGGGGATGGCACCGGGGAGCTGTTTTTT. The chain couples TRBV29-1 to TRBJ2-2; D remains ambiguous. Germline values: CDR1 SQVTM, CDR2 ANQGSEA. The CDR3 is 13 amino acids. Between the trimmed V and J ends, which lost 4 bases and 4 bases, there was a span of 10 bases.

The chain links TRBV10-3 to TRBJ1-1; D gene ambiguous. Trimming stripped 7 bases from V and 5 bases from J, with 11 bases between. The germline V gene encodes CDR1 ENHRY and CDR2 SYGVKD. The CDR3 has 12 residues. CDR3 protein: CAITGTGTEAFF. CDR3 coding DNA: TGTGCCATCACGGGAACGGGGACTGAAGCTTTCTTT.

V usage is TRBV28 and J usage is TRBJ1-4; D ambiguous. Germline V gene data show CDR1 as MDHEN and CDR2 as SYDVKM. V was clipped by 4 bases and J by 7 bases, with 19 bases between them. The CDR3 extends over 16 amino acids. CDR3 in DNA: TGTGCCAGCAGTTCCCCCTTAGGATCAAAGGGTGAAAAACTGTTTTTT. It is translated as CASSSPLGSKGEKLFF.

This clone was counted only a few times. The V call is TRBV7-9, the J call TRBJ2-1, with TRBD1 as a possible D gene (6 bases). With 10 bases removed from V and 6 bases from J, the gap between germline ends came to 7 bases. Germline V lookup: CDR1 SEHNR, CDR2 FQNEAQ (reference sequence). The CDR3 loop spans 10 amino acids. CDR3 residues: CATRGNEQFF. The CDR3 nucleotides are TGTGCCACCAGGGGCAATGAGCAGTTCTTC. The complete variable domain, with remaining parts taken from reference TRBV7-9 and TRBJ2-1, reads DTGVSQNPRHKITKRGQNVTFRCDPISEHNRLYWYRQTLGQGPEFLTYFQNEAQLEKSRLLSDRFSAERPKGSFSTLEIQRTEQGDSAMYLCATRGNEQFFGPGTRLTVL.

This clone has more than one count but fewer than ten. V and J are TRBV11-3 and TRBJ1-1; possibly TRBD1 for D (6 bases). Germline-derived CDR1 and CDR2 are SGHNT and YENEEA. The V end lost 2 bases, the J end lost 6 bases, and 13 bases lay between the germline ends. The CDR3 sequence is 14 residues long. CDR3 sequence reads: CASSLHGGAPEAFF. CDR3 coding DNA: TGTGCCAGCAGCTTACACGGGGGGGCCCCTGAAGCTTTCTTT. The entire variable domain, with the rest obtained from reference TRBV11-3 and TRBJ1-1, is as follows: EAGVVQSPRYKIIEKKQPVAFWCNPISGHNTLYWYLQNLGQGPELLIRYENEEAVDDSQLPKDRFSAERLKGVDSTLKIQPAELGDSAVYLCASSLHGGAPEAFFGQGTRLTVV.

The chain carries TRBV5-1 and TRBJ2-5, with a tentative D call TRBD2 (5 bases). The V gene's germline CDR1 is SGHRS and CDR2 YFSETQ. The CDR3 spans 14 residues. Trimming removed 4 bases from V and 5 bases from J, with 15 bases in between. The CDR3 bases are TGCGCCAGCAGCCTCCTGGCGCCGGGGGAGACCCAGTACTTC. This encodes CASSLLAPGETQYF.